Following are 11 T cell receptor beta chains from one sample sequenced in a study of blood T cell repertoires in COVID-19. Libraries were prepared by immunoSEQ multiplex PCR; TCRdb keeps only in-frame clonotypes and omits some of them. The profile shows about 300,000 clones, approximately 88% of them singletons. Sequencing was done on a sample of peripheral blood. These receptors were taken from a human donor with COVID-19, enrolled during active disease. The donor label of this sample is uncertain.

In its sample, this clone was seen a few times. This sequence joins TRBV24-1 and TRBJ1-2, with 8 bases matching TRBD1. Trimming at V came to 4 bases and at J to 10 bases, leaving 10 bases not matched to a gene. Germline V CDR1 and CDR2: KGHDR, SFDVKD. This CDR3 is 14 amino acids long. The CDR3 protein is CATSDSTDRGHYTF. CDR3 DNA: TGTGCCACCAGTGACTCCACCGACAGGGGACACTACACCTTC.

The rearrangement joins TRBV7-3 to TRBJ2-4, with D possibly matching TRBD2 (6 bases). CDR1 and CDR2 from the germline V gene are SGHTA and FQGTGA. The V end was cut by 8 bases, the J end by 9 bases, with 14 bases between. This CDR3 region has 12 residues. Here the CDR3 DNA reads TGTGCCAGCGGTGAGCAGGAGGGCATTCAGTACTTC. This codes for CASGEQEGIQYF.

This rearrangement joins TRBV5-1 to TRBJ2-5; the D gene is possibly TRBD2 (6 bases). Trimming cost V 4 bases and J 3 bases, with 16 bases left between them. The V gene's germline CDR1 is SGHRS and CDR2 YFSETQ. The CDR3 length is 15 residues. The CDR3 bases are TGCGCCAGCAGCCGCCTGGGACGGAGGGAAGAGACCCAGTACTTC. As protein: CASSRLGRREETQYF.

The rearrangement uses TRBV3-1 (or the pseudogene TRBV3-2) and TRBJ2-7; 12 bases line up with TRBD2. V shed 4 bases, J shed 7 bases, and the junction held 11 bases outside the gene matches. The CDR3 is 16 residues long. Germline CDR1 and CDR2: LGHDT and YNNKEL (reference sequence). The CDR3 sequence is CASSLRTSGTSPEQYF. The CDR3 nucleotides are TGTGCCAGCAGCCTAAGGACTAGCGGGACCTCCCCTGAGCAGTACTTC.

The chain links TRBV5-6 to TRBJ2-7; D unclear. Per the germline V gene, CDR1 is SGHDT and CDR2 is YYEEEE. The CDR3 has 16 residues. The ends were cut back, 0 bases at V and 2 bases at J, with 15 bases in the middle. The CDR3 is CASSLVRGYETYEQYF. The CDR3 nucleotides read TGTGCCAGCAGCTTGGTTCGAGGCTACGAAACCTACGAGCAGTACTTC.

CDR3 residues: CASSQRAEYEQFF. CDR3 DNA sequence: TGCGCCAGCAGCCAGAGAGCCGAATATGAGCAGTTCTTC. The V gene is TRBV4-1, the J gene TRBJ2-1; no firm D call. This CDR3 has 13 amino acids. V was pared by 3 bases and J by 8 bases, with 11 bases between. Germline CDR1 MGHRA, CDR2 YSYEKL.

The chain has TRBV18 and TRBJ2-7; D unclear. V gave up 1 base and J gave up 2 bases, with 12 bases separating them. This CDR3 has 15 amino acids. Germline values: CDR1 KGHSH, CDR2 LQKENI. The CDR3 DNA follows: TGTGCCAGCTCACCACGGGTCGGAACTACCTACGAGCAGTACTTC. This translates into CASSPRVGTTYEQYF.

The rearrangement links TRBV6-6 to TRBJ1-5, with no clear D. The V gene's germline CDR1 is MNHNY and CDR2 SVGAGI (reference sequence). This CDR3 has 14 residues. V lost 5 bases, J lost 0 bases, and 8 bases lay in between. CDR3 in amino acids: CASSPDNSNQPQHF. The CDR3 DNA reads as TGTGCCAGCAGTCCAGACAATAGCAATCAGCCCCAGCATTTT.

This chain links TRBV5-1 with TRBJ2-7, with 9 bases aligning to TRBD2. V lost 1 base, J lost 6 bases, and 8 bases stayed unmatched. Germline V CDR1 and CDR2: SGHRS, YFSETQ. CDR3 length equals 15 residues. The CDR3: CASSLTREGVGEQYF. CDR3 DNA: TGCGCCAGCAGCTTGACGCGGGAGGGCGTGGGCGAGCAGTACTTC.

The V gene is TRBV28, the J gene TRBJ2-1; possibly TRBD2 for D (6 bases). The V end lost 5 bases, the J end lost 6 bases, and 14 bases lay between the germline ends. Germline V gene sequence: CDR1 MDHEN, CDR2 SYDVKM. CDR3 length: 14 residues. CDR3 in DNA: TGTGCCAGCAGTCCCCCGGGGCGGGGCAATGAGCAGTTCTTC. As protein: CASSPPGRGNEQFF.

The V and J genes are TRBV27 and TRBJ1-5, with 7 bases identical to TRBD1. The V gene end was trimmed by 5 bases and the J gene end by 13 bases; junction bases not matched to a gene: 14. The CDR3 consists of 14 residues. In germline, CDR1 is MNHEY, CDR2 SMNVEV (reference sequence). The CDR3 loop reads CASSVSSTGTGQHF. CDR3 coding DNA: TGTGCCAGCAGTGTTTCTTCGACAGGGACGGGGCAGCATTTT.